These T cell receptor beta chains were read from a single sample in a study of blood T cell repertoires in COVID-19. TCRdb's copy holds only in-frame clones and misses some; the assay was immunoSEQ multiplex PCR. The sample consists of about 140,000 clones, roughly 79% of them appearing once. Sequenced: peripheral blood. The source is a woman between 55 and 75 years old with acute or convalescent COVID-19. Each CDR3 is given with its conserved first and last residue. The order of the fields is V gene, J gene, D gene, CDR3 length, clone size, CDR3 protein, CDR3 DNA. The D gene is left open where the match is weak. Clone size is stated in some rows and not others, as once, few, many or a class when expanded.

TRBV2	TRBJ2-3	NA	15	NA	CASNLAGLGADTQYF	TGTGCCAGCAACCTAGCCGGGCTCGGAGCAGATACGCAGTATTTT
TRBV6-2/TRBV6-3	TRBJ2-7	TRBD2	15	NA	CASSYAGLAAYEQYF	TGTGCCAGCAGTTACGCGGGACTAGCGGCCTACGAGCAGTACTTC
TRBV28	TRBJ1-2	TRBD1	15	NA	CASSIQGGANYGYTF	TGTGCCAGCAGTATACAGGGGGGAGCTAACTATGGCTACACCTTC
TRBV9	TRBJ2-7	TRBD2	15	NA	CATTGRREAAYEQYF	TGTGCCACCACAGGGAGGCGGGAGGCGGCCTACGAGCAGTACTTC
TRBV7-9	TRBJ2-2	TRBD2	18	NA	CASSLGPSGSIDTGELFF	TGTGCCAGCAGCTTAGGTCCTAGCGGGAGTATCGACACCGGGGAGCTGTTTTTT
TRBV14	TRBJ2-1	TRBD2	16	NA	CASSRWGLAGLNEQFF	TGTGCCAGCAGCCGCTGGGGACTAGCGGGGTTAAATGAGCAGTTCTTC
TRBV19	TRBJ2-1	TRBD2	14	NA	CASRASGRADEQFF	TGTGCCAGTAGAGCTAGCGGGAGGGCCGATGAGCAGTTCTTC
TRBV18	TRBJ1-1	NA	14	NA	CASSPRTGDTEAFF	TGTGCCAGCTCACCTCGGACTGGGGACACTGAAGCTTTCTTT
TRBV6-5	TRBJ1-2	TRBD1	16	NA	CASSNLAGGLSYGYTF	TGTGCCAGCAGTAACTTAGCAGGGGGATTGAGCTATGGCTACACCTTC
TRBV6-5	TRBJ2-7	NA	13	NA	CASGGGGTYEQYF	TGTGCCAGCGGGGGCGGGGGTACCTACGAGCAGTACTTC
TRBV5-5	TRBJ2-3	TRBD2	17	NA	CASSLLRTSSWAGTQYF	TGTGCCAGCAGCTTGCTTCGGACTAGCTCCTGGGCTGGGACGCAGTATTTT
TRBV12-3/TRBV12-4	TRBJ1-2	TRBD1	12	NA	CASSGTVYGYTF	TGTGCCAGCAGTGGGACAGTCTATGGCTACACCTTC
TRBV7-9	TRBJ2-2	NA	13	few	CASSLTPTGELFF	TGTGCCAGCAGCTTAACACCGACCGGGGAGCTGTTTTTT
TRBV7-9	TRBJ1-4	NA	14	NA	CASSLMRVGEKLFF	TGTGCCAGCAGCTTAATGCGGGTTGGTGAAAAACTGTTTTTT
TRBV14	TRBJ2-2	TRBD2	15	NA	CASSVRLAGTGELFF	TGTGCCAGCAGCGTCCGACTAGCGGGTACCGGGGAGCTGTTTTTT
TRBV10-2	TRBJ1-2	NA	15	NA	CASSERTLPGYGYTF	TGCGCCAGCAGTGAGCGCACCCTTCCAGGCTATGGCTACACCTTC
TRBV9	TRBJ1-6	NA	13	NA	CASSVGGDSPLHF	TGTGCCAGCAGCGTAGGGGGGGATTCACCCCTCCACTTT
TRBV6-2/TRBV6-3	TRBJ1-2	TRBD1	17	NA	CASSYEDRGMWNYGYTF	TGTGCCAGCAGTTACGAGGACAGGGGAATGTGGAACTATGGCTACACCTTC
TRBV5-6	TRBJ2-2	NA	16	NA	CASSLRGAGRTGELFF	TGTGCCAGCAGCTTGCGGGGTGCGGGACGGACCGGGGAGCTGTTTTTT
TRBV6-5	TRBJ2-7	NA	13	once	CATSGAGAYEQYF	TGTGCCACCTCTGGGGCAGGGGCCTACGAGCAGTACTTC
TRBV11-2	TRBJ1-5	TRBD1	16	NA	CASSLRPGQGNQPQHF	TGTGCCAGCAGCCTTCGACCGGGACAGGGCAATCAGCCCCAGCATTTT
TRBV12-5	TRBJ2-7	NA	15	NA	CASGLLPGGLVEQYF	TGTGCTAGTGGTTTGCTTCCAGGGGGGTTAGTTGAGCAGTACTTC
TRBV10-2	TRBJ1-5	NA	16	NA	CASSESLGQYDQPQHF	TGCGCCAGCAGTGAGTCCTTGGGACAATACGATCAGCCCCAGCATTTT
TRBV7-2	TRBJ1-2	TRBD1	15	NA	CASSRSTGVSHGYTF	TGTGCCAGCAGCCGGTCGACAGGGGTTTCGCATGGCTACACCTTC
TRBV10-3	TRBJ2-1	TRBD1	14	NA	CAISRTGDDNEQFF	TGTGCCATCAGCCGGACAGGGGACGACAATGAGCAGTTCTTC
TRBV3-1/TRBV3-2	TRBJ2-5	NA	11	NA	CASSLPGTQYF	TGTGCCAGCAGCCTCCCAGGGACCCAGTACTTC
TRBV7-9	TRBJ1-2	NA	13	NA	CASSQVEIWGDLF	TGTGCCAGCAGCCAGGTCGAAATCTGGGGCGACCTCTTC
TRBV4-2	TRBJ2-7	NA	19	once	CASSQDPPAGLATTYEQYF	TGTGCCAGCAGCCAAGATCCTCCCGCCGGGCTAGCCACGACCTACGAGCAGTACTTC
TRBV10-3	TRBJ1-2	TRBD1	13	once	CATVTGGESGYTF	TGTGCCACCGTGACAGGGGGCGAAAGTGGCTACACCTTC
TRBV28	TRBJ1-3	TRBD1	15	NA	CASTLGGTPGNTIYF	TGTGCCAGCACCCTAGGGGGCACGCCTGGAAACACCATATATTTT
TRBV28	TRBJ1-1	TRBD1	15	NA	CASSQTGGWVPEAFF	TGTGCCAGCAGTCAGACAGGGGGATGGGTCCCTGAAGCTTTCTTT
TRBV18	TRBJ2-3	TRBD2	13	NA	CASLRGGADTQYF	TGTGCCAGCTTACGGGGAGGGGCAGATACGCAGTATTTT
TRBV5-1	TRBJ2-1	TRBD2	17	NA	CASSFGTSGFSYNEQFF	TGCGCCAGCAGCTTCGGGACTAGCGGATTCTCCTACAATGAGCAGTTCTTC
TRBV6-1	TRBJ1-5	NA	15	few	CASSEAGGTNQPQHF	TGTGCCAGCAGTGAAGCGGGGGGGACAAATCAGCCCCAGCATTTT
TRBV30	TRBJ2-7	TRBD1	15	NA	CAWLPPGQGFYEQYF	TGTGCCTGGCTTCCTCCGGGACAGGGTTTCTACGAGCAGTACTTC
TRBV4-1	TRBJ2-1	NA	17	few	CASSQELKTSSYNEQFF	TGCGCCAGCAGCCAAGAATTGAAGACTAGCTCCTACAATGAGCAGTTCTTC
TRBV6-5	TRBJ2-1	TRBD1	14	NA	CASRAGQGRNEQFF	TGTGCCAGCAGGGCGGGACAGGGTAGAAATGAGCAGTTCTTC
TRBV14	TRBJ1-2	NA	15	NA	CASSQVPLGGDGYTF	TGTGCCAGCAGCCAAGTTCCCCTCGGCGGGGATGGCTACACCTTC
TRBV7-9	TRBJ1-4	NA	15	NA	CASSPSQGWGEKLFF	TGTGCCAGCAGCCCGTCCCAGGGGTGGGGTGAAAAACTGTTTTTT
TRBV9	TRBJ2-5	NA	13	NA	CASSTGLLETQYF	TGTGCCAGCAGTACAGGGTTATTGGAGACCCAGTACTTC
TRBV14	TRBJ1-1	NA	17	NA	CASSPGTPAHLNTEAFF	TGTGCCAGCAGCCCCGGGACACCAGCTCACCTTAACACTGAAGCTTTCTTT
TRBV5-6	TRBJ2-4	NA	15	once	CASSLRPSLKNIQYF	TGTGCCAGCAGCTTGCGTCCCTCACTCAAAAACATTCAGTACTTC
TRBV27	TRBJ2-2	NA	14	few	CASRRAGNTGELFF	TGTGCCAGCAGGAGGGCAGGGAACACCGGGGAGCTGTTTTTT
TRBV3-1/TRBV3-2	TRBJ2-2	TRBD1	17	NA	CASSRTGGSYRVGELFF	TGTGCCAGCAGCCGGACAGGGGGATCTTATCGTGTCGGGGAGCTGTTTTTT
TRBV7-9	TRBJ2-5	NA	17	NA	CASSHSVGAGRGETQYF	TGTGCCAGCAGCCATAGTGTGGGGGCAGGACGGGGAGAGACCCAGTACTTC
TRBV28	TRBJ2-2	TRBD2	16	NA	CASSHLRGGNTGELFF	TGTGCCAGCAGCCACCTCCGGGGGGGGAACACCGGGGAGCTGTTTTTT
TRBV27	TRBJ1-2	NA	13	NA	CASSFGPRRGYTF	TGTGCCAGCAGTTTCGGGCCCCGGAGGGGCTACACCTTC
TRBV6-5	TRBJ2-1	TRBD1	16	NA	CASSYVQGVSLNEQFF	TGTGCCAGCAGTTACGTTCAGGGGGTAAGCCTGAATGAGCAGTTCTTC
TRBV5-5	TRBJ2-7	NA	13	NA	CASSLATIYEQYF	TGTGCCAGCAGCTTGGCAACTATCTACGAGCAGTACTTC
TRBV6-5	TRBJ1-5	NA	12	NA	CASSSGGQPQHF	TGTGCCAGCAGTTCCGGAGGTCAGCCCCAGCATTTT
TRBV29-1	TRBJ2-1	NA	11	NA	CSVLDGSMEFF	TGCAGCGTTCTTGACGGGAGTATGGAGTTCTTC
TRBV7-2	TRBJ2-2	NA	14	NA	CASSLGLLTGELFF	TGTGCCAGCAGCTTAGGTCTACTTACCGGGGAGCTGTTTTTT
TRBV3-1/TRBV3-2	TRBJ1-5	NA	15	NA	CASSQDRTDNQPQHF	TGTGCCAGCAGCCAAGATCGGACAGACAATCAGCCCCAGCATTTT
TRBV28	TRBJ2-7	TRBD2	16	NA	CASSRLAGPLSYEQYF	TGTGCCAGCAGTCGGCTAGCGGGTCCCCTTTCCTACGAGCAGTACTTC
TRBV4-2	TRBJ1-2	NA	15	NA	CASSSTITGNYGYTF	TGTGCCAGCAGCTCAACTATTACAGGGAACTATGGCTACACCTTC
TRBV19	TRBJ2-3	NA	13	NA	CASSTPNTDTQYF	TGTGCCAGTAGTACCCCAAACACAGATACGCAGTATTTT
TRBV11-2	TRBJ2-3	TRBD2	16	NA	CASSLVTSRGADTQYF	TGTGCCAGCAGCTTAGTGACTTCCCGGGGGGCAGATACGCAGTATTTT